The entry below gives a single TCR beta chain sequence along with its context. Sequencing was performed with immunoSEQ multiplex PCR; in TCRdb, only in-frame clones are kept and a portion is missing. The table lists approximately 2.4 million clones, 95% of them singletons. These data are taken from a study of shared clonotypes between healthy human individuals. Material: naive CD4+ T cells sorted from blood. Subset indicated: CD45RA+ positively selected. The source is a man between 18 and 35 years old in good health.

Here the CDR3 DNA reads TGTGCCAGCAGTTACTCGAACCCCGGCACAGATACGCAGTATTTT. Its protein is CASSYSNPGTDTQYF. The gene calls are TRBV6-5 and TRBJ2-3; D remains unclear. This CDR3 is built from 15 residues. Deletions cut 0 bases from V and 1 base from J, with 8 bases between. The germline V gene has CDR1 MNHEY and CDR2 SVGAGI.